This T cell receptor (beta chain) is from a study of vaccination and CD4 T cells after COVID-19. In the study overall: Two of the convalescents were Hispanic, and the group consisted of six males and four females. Findings and limits, study-wide: The authors identified 304 of 307 vaccine-specific clones in convalescent patients as spike mono-reactive.

The assay that was used to sequence DNA from cultured CD4+ T cells was the Oncomine TCR Beta short-read assay. Genomic DNA was extracted from cultured CD4+ T cells. TCRdb used MiXCR to reprocess the PCR reads, holding one entry per CDR3 protein. The data show roughly 20,000 distinct CDR3 sequences, around 45% seen once. This clonotype is a singleton in its sample. Its antigen is unknown. CDR3 length: 13 amino acids. Germline V gene lookup returns CDR1 LNHDA and CDR2 SQIVND (reference sequence). Trimming cost V 5 bases and J 4 bases; bases outside gene matches: 4. Treatment: approximately 9-day PBMC culture with coronavirus spike peptide pools or control peptides (ViraFEST assay).

The sequence was obtained from a human donor who had recovered from COVID-19. The J gene is TRBJ1-2, the V gene TRBV19; 7 nucleotides match TRBD1. This specimen consisted of CD4+ T cells from blood, cultured in vitro, obtained before SARS-CoV-2 vaccination. Here the CDR3 DNA reads TGTGCCAGTAGTGCGGGACAGATCTATGGCTACACCTTC. Protein sequence: CASSAGQIYGYTF.